The present entry profiles one T cell receptor (beta chain) with its context. The data belong to a study of blood T cell repertoires in COVID-19. Study at large: Samples came from the United States, Italy and Spain, spanning acute and convalescent COVID-19. Sources were T cells, B-cell-depleted T cells, or PBMCs; the material itself was cDNA or gDNA.

Authors' methods: By means of reference gene primer amplification, nucleated cell counts were estimated. Sequenced by immunoSEQ multiplex PCR; TCRdb stores in-frame clones only, minus some. From that table come the V and J calls and clone size; the DNA was used to work out D and trimming. The data show roughly 350,000 clones, around 90% seen once. Trimming removed 2 bases at V and 3 bases at J, with 5 bases between. The CDR3 covers 12 residues. CDR1 is SGHDT and CDR2 is YYEEEE in the germline V gene. V and J are TRBV5-6 and TRBJ1-1; D gene unclear. This clonotype was obtained from a woman aged 18-30 years who had recovered from COVID-19. The source material was peripheral blood. In DNA, the CDR3 is TGTGCCAGCAGCTTCGGGGACACTGAAGCTTTCTTT. Translating it yields CASSFGDTEAFF.